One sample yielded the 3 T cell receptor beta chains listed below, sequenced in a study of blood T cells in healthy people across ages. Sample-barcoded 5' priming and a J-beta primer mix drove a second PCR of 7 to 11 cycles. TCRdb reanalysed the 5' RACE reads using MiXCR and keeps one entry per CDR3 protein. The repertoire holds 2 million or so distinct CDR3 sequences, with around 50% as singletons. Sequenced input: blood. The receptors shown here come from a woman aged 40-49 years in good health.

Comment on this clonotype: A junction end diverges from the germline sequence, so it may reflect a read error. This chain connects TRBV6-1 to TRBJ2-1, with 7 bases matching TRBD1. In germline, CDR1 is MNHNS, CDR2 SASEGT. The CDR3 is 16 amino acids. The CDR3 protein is CASSAPGTEYYNEQFF. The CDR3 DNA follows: TGTGCCAGTAGTGCCCCCGGGACAGAATACTACAATGAGCAGTTCTTC.

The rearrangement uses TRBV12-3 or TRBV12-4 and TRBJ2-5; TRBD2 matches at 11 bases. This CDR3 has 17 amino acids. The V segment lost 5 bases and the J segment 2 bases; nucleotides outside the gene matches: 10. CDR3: CASSPWGVAGGQETQYF. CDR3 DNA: TGTGCCAGCAGTCCCTGGGGGGTAGCGGGGGGGCAAGAGACCCAGTACTTC.

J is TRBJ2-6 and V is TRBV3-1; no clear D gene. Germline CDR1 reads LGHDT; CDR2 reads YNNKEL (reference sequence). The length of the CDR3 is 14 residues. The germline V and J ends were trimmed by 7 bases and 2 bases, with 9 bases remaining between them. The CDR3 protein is CASTPRTGANVLTF. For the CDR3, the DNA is TGTGCCAGCACCCCGAGAACTGGGGCCAACGTCCTGACTTTC.